The 17 T cell receptor beta chains below all came from one sample that was sequenced in a study of blood T cell repertoires in COVID-19. Using immunoSEQ multiplex PCR, the repertoire was profiled, and TCRdb retains in-frame clones only, with some absent. This table has about 220,000 clones, around 89% appearing once. The specimen sequenced was PBMCs or T cells enriched from blood (not recorded which). The receptors were sampled from a woman aged 25 to 45 who had recovered from COVID-19.

The chain carries TRBV5-1 and TRBJ1-1; TRBD1 matches at 7 bases. Unmatched junction bases numbered 4, after V lost 4 bases and J lost 1 base. The CDR3 is made up of 14 amino acids. Germline V CDR1 and CDR2: SGHRS, YFSETQ. CDR3 nucleotides: TGCGCCAGCAGCCCCCGACAGGGGAACACTGAAGCTTTCTTT. Translation: CASSPRQGNTEAFF.

The rearrangement links TRBV4-2 to TRBJ1-4; D ambiguous. The CDR3 spans 15 residues. Per germline, CDR1 LGHNA and CDR2 YNFKEQ. V lost 2 bases and J lost 4, with 11 bases in between. CDR3 sequence reads: CASSQLDGLNEKLFF. The CDR3 coding sequence is TGTGCCAGCAGCCAATTGGACGGACTTAATGAAAAACTGTTTTTT.

This chain links TRBV19 with TRBJ2-1; possible D gene TRBD1, 5 bases. Germline V lookup: CDR1 LNHDA, CDR2 SQIVND (reference sequence). This CDR3 is built from 14 residues. V was pared by 3 bases and J by 3 bases, with 9 bases between. As DNA, the CDR3 is TGTGCCAGTAGTATGGGGCAGAGCTACAATGAGCAGTTCTTC. Protein product: CASSMGQSYNEQFF.

The chain uses TRBV10-3 and TRBJ2-7; 7 nucleotides line up with TRBD1. With 4 bases clipped from V and 3 bases from J, the junction kept 3 bases outside the gene matches. The germline V gene has CDR1 ENHRY and CDR2 SYGVKD. The CDR3 has 13 amino acids. The CDR3 spells CAISGQGGYEQYF. The CDR3 nucleotides read TGTGCCATCAGTGGACAGGGCGGCTACGAGCAGTACTTC.

CDR3 sequence (DNA): TGCGCCAGCAGCCCGGACAGCGTCACTGAAGCTTTCTTT. This encodes CASSPDSVTEAFF. The rearrangement joins TRBV5-1 to TRBJ1-1; D is perhaps TRBD1 (6 bases). Germline CDR1 is SGHRS and CDR2 is YFSETQ. There are 13 residues in the CDR3. With 4 bases removed from V and 4 bases from J, the gap between germline ends came to 11 bases.

The rearrangement joins TRBV15 to TRBJ1-2, with 8 bases lining up with TRBD1. The CDR3 is made up of 15 amino acids. V shed 0 bases and J 7 bases; nucleotides not matched to a gene: 7. The germline V gene encodes CDR1 LNHNV and CDR2 YYDKDF (reference sequence). CDR3 nucleotides: TGTGCCACCAGCAGAGATCGGCGGGACAGGTCTGGCTACACCTTC. It encodes CATSRDRRDRSGYTF.

The rearrangement joins TRBV5-1 to TRBJ2-3; 7 positions match TRBD1. The length of the CDR3 is 14 residues. Trimming took 4 bases from V and 2 from J; bases not matched to a gene: 4. CDR1 SGHRS and CDR2 YFSETQ come from the germline V gene. CDR3 sequence reads: CASSAGQATDTQYF. DNA of the CDR3: TGCGCCAGCAGCGCCGGACAGGCCACAGATACGCAGTATTTT.

This clone was counted once. The chain links TRBV28 to TRBJ1-4; D is undetermined. The CDR3 loop spans 15 amino acids. Deletions cut 4 bases from V and 5 bases from J, with 14 bases between. Per the germline V gene, CDR1 is MDHEN and CDR2 is SYDVKM. CDR3 residues: CASSSRGDENEKLFF. CDR3 nucleotide sequence: TGTGCCAGCAGTTCGCGGGGAGACGAAAATGAAAAACTGTTTTTT.

This chain uses TRBV6-5 with TRBJ1-3; TRBD1 might be the D (6 bases). Deletions cut 9 bases from V and 4 bases from J, with 13 bases between. Germline CDR1 and CDR2: MNHEY and SVGAGI. The CDR3 covers 13 residues. CDR3 nucleotides: TGTGCCAGTTCACAGGGAACAGGAAACACCATATATTTT. Translated: CASSQGTGNTIYF.

The rearrangement links TRBV18 to TRBJ1-5; D uncertain. Trimming cost V 1 base and J 3 bases, with 7 bases left between them. CDR1 and CDR2 (germline): KGHSH, LQKENI. The CDR3 is made up of 14 amino acids. The CDR3 coding sequence is TGTGCCAGCTCACCACGAACAGACAATCAGCCCCAGCATTTT. Its translation: CASSPRTDNQPQHF.

The rearrangement links TRBV27 to TRBJ1-5; 7 bases line up with TRBD1. J lost 1 base, V lost 6 bases, and 6 bases had no gene match. This CDR3 contains 15 residues. Germline CDR1 MNHEY, CDR2 SMNVEV (reference sequence). CDR3 loop: CASSQGDISNQPQHF. The CDR3 bases are TGTGCCAGCAGCCAGGGGGATATCAGCAATCAGCCCCAGCATTTT.

The CDR3 loop is CASSEGLAANNEQFF. In DNA, the CDR3 is TGTGCCAGCAGTGAAGGTCTAGCGGCTAACAATGAGCAGTTCTTC. The rearrangement uses TRBV6-1 and TRBJ2-1; 7 bases align to TRBD2. V dropped 1 base and J dropped 5; count of bases not matched to a gene: 5. This CDR3 is built from 15 residues. The germline V gene has CDR1 MNHNS and CDR2 SASEGT.

The rearrangement links TRBV11-2 to TRBJ1-5; 9 bases align to TRBD1. Trimming took 7 bases from V and 0 from J; bases not matched to a gene: 16. The CDR3 sequence is 19 residues long. Germline CDR1 SGHAT, CDR2 FQNNGV. As DNA, the CDR3 is TGTGCCAGCACTATTAAGAGGACAGGGGCCACTTATAGCAATCAGCCCCAGCATTTT. This translates into CASTIKRTGATYSNQPQHF.

V is TRBV6-2 or TRBV6-3 and J is TRBJ2-1; a weak D match, TRBD2 (6 bases). V was shortened by 5 bases and J by 5 bases, with 13 bases between the two germline ends. There are 14 residues in the CDR3. CDR1 is MNHEY, CDR2 SVGEGT, per germline. The CDR3 nucleotides are TGTGCCAGCAGTGGAGGGAGTTTTGACAATGAGCAGTTCTTC. Encoded protein: CASSGGSFDNEQFF.

CDR3 loop: CATSEGEGNQPQHF. The CDR3, as DNA: TGTGCCACCAGTGAAGGGGAGGGGAATCAGCCCCAGCATTTT. The chain combines TRBV24-1 with TRBJ1-5; D is perhaps TRBD1 (5 bases). The CDR3 is 14 residues long. V lost 4 bases to trimming and J lost 4 bases, with 10 bases between them. CDR1 and CDR2 from the germline V gene are KGHDR and SFDVKD.

This rearrangement joins TRBV6-2 or TRBV6-3 to TRBJ1-3, with D hard to call. Trimming took off 0 bases at V and 8 bases at J, with 14 bases between the two ends. Per germline, CDR1 MNHEY and CDR2 SVGEGT. The length of the CDR3 is 15 residues. The CDR3 protein is CASSYSRTAQDTIYF. CDR3 nucleotide sequence: TGTGCCAGCAGTTACTCGCGTACAGCTCAGGACACCATATATTTT.

The DNA for the CDR3 is TGTGCCATCAGTTCCCGACAGGCGAACACCGGGGAGCTGTTTTTT. Translation: CAISSRQANTGELFF. This chain uses TRBV10-3 with TRBJ2-2; D is perhaps TRBD1 (6 bases). The CDR3 loop spans 15 amino acids. Looked up from germline, CDR1 is ENHRY and CDR2 is SYGVKD. Trimming removed 5 bases at V and 0 bases at J, with 10 bases between.